The TCR beta chain described here comes from a study of blood T cell repertoires in COVID-19. The overall study: In each case, the material was cDNA or gDNA derived from T cells, B-cell-depleted T cells, or PBMCs.

This CDR3 region has 15 residues. Trimming took 2 bases from V and 3 from J; bases not matched to a gene: 5. Germline V CDR1 and CDR2: GTSNPN, SVGIG (reference sequence). Original data processing: Amplified reference gene primers provided the basis for estimating nucleated cell counts. Method: immunoSEQ multiplex PCR; TCRdb's copy keeps in-frame clones and lacks some. V, J and clone size were drawn from that table, and D and trimming were deduced from the DNA. The data show some 70,000 clones, nearly 90% seen once. The sequenced sample was peripheral blood. The chain couples TRBV30 to TRBJ2-2; 8 bases map to TRBD2. The sequence was collected from a man aged 50 or older with acute or convalescent COVID-19. Written as DNA, the CDR3 is TGTGCCTGGAGTAGCGGGAGTCGGGACACCGGGGAGCTGTTTTTT. Protein: CAWSSGSRDTGELFF.